A single sample gave rise to the 18 T cell receptor beta chains below, sequenced in a study of control samples from healthy donors and cancer patients. Clones were read by immunoSEQ multiplex PCR, and TCRdb kept only the in-frame ones, dropping some. The table has around 150,000 clones, over 85% seen once. The specimen sequenced was blood. These receptors all come from a man aged 30 to 39 in good health.

The V and J genes are TRBV11-2 and TRBJ1-6; no clear D gene. Germline CDR1 reads SGHAT; CDR2 reads FQNNGV. V was pared by 0 bases and J by 10 bases, with 10 bases between. The length of the CDR3 is 14 residues. CDR3 region: CASSLDRSGSPLHF. The CDR3 DNA reads TGTGCCAGCAGCTTAGACAGGAGTGGCTCACCCCTCCACTTT.

This chain connects TRBV9 to TRBJ1-3; D not certain. Trimming stripped 4 bases from V and 8 bases from J, with 22 bases between. Germline CDR1 is SGDLS and CDR2 is YYNGEE. The CDR3 is 16 residues long. Here the CDR3 DNA reads TGTGCCAGCAGCTCCGGATTCCGACCCTCTCGTGACACCATATATTTT. Translation: CASSSGFRPSRDTIYF.

The chain uses TRBV15 and TRBJ1-4, with D unresolved. Germline CDR1 is LNHNV and CDR2 is YYDKDF (reference sequence). This CDR3 contains 18 residues. V was trimmed by 3 bases and J by 5 bases, leaving 22 bases between them. This CDR3 reads CATSSHPRGGGLNEKLFF. In DNA form, the CDR3 reads TGTGCCACCAGCAGCCATCCCCGGGGAGGAGGGCTGAATGAAAAACTGTTTTTT.

The V and J genes are TRBV5-1 and TRBJ2-7; TRBD1 matches at 8 bases. This CDR3 contains 14 residues. The germline V gene has CDR1 SGHRS and CDR2 YFSETQ. The V segment lost 4 bases and the J segment 2 bases; nucleotides outside the gene matches: 5. Written as DNA, the CDR3 is TGCGCCAGCAGCACGGACAGGGAAGCCTACGAGCAGTACTTC. Translation gives CASSTDREAYEQYF.

This chain joins TRBV5-1 and TRBJ1-1; tentative D call: TRBD1 (6 bases). The CDR3 is 14 amino acids. V lost 0 bases and J 5 bases, leaving 11 bases between the germline ends. Germline-derived CDR1 and CDR2 are SGHRS and YFSETQ. The CDR3 sequence: CASSLGERGTEAFF. The CDR3 coding sequence is TGCGCCAGCAGCTTGGGCGAGAGGGGGACTGAAGCTTTCTTT.

This sequence joins TRBV3-1 (or the pseudogene TRBV3-2) and TRBJ2-1; D may be TRBD1 (6 bases). V was trimmed by 1 base and J by 12 bases, leaving 10 bases between them. From germline, CDR1 is LGHDT and CDR2 YNNKEL (reference sequence). There are 12 residues in the CDR3. Here the CDR3 DNA reads TGTGCCAGCAGCCAAGTCAGGGGCAGGCAGTTCTTC. It yields the protein CASSQVRGRQFF.

This chain connects TRBV4-2 to TRBJ2-1; TRBD1 might be the D (5 bases). V was cut by 1 base and J by 10 bases, with 17 bases left in between. This CDR3 region has 15 residues. Germline lookup yields CDR1 LGHNA and CDR2 YNFKEQ. In nucleotides, the CDR3 is TGTGCCAGCAGCCAAGGTCAGGGTATCGACGCAGAGCAGTTCTTC. Its protein product is CASSQGQGIDAEQFF.

The gene calls are TRBV6-5 and TRBJ1-4; D may be TRBD1 (5 bases). The CDR3 totals 14 residues. Trimming stripped 6 bases from V and 4 bases from J, with 12 bases between. From germline, CDR1 is MNHEY and CDR2 SVGAGI. CDR3 sequence reads: CASRADRYNEKLFF. The CDR3 coding sequence is TGTGCCAGCAGGGCAGACAGATATAATGAAAAACTGTTTTTT.

This rearrangement joins TRBV5-6 to TRBJ1-3; D is perhaps TRBD1 (5 bases). The CDR3 is 15 residues long. Trimming removed 3 bases from V and 1 base from J, with 11 bases in between. Germline-derived CDR1 and CDR2 are SGHDT and YYEEEE. The CDR3 region has the DNA TGTGCCAGCAGCTCCTCGTGGGGGTCTGGAAACACCATATATTTT. Amino acid sequence: CASSSSWGSGNTIYF.

The chain joins TRBV7-9 to TRBJ1-2; possible D gene TRBD1, 5 bases. The CDR3 sequence is 11 residues long. V lost 5 bases and J 8 bases, leaving 9 bases between the germline ends. Germline V lookup: CDR1 SEHNR, CDR2 FQNEAQ (reference sequence). The CDR3 DNA is TGTGCCAGCAGCCAAGAGGGGGGCTACACCTTC. Translation gives CASSQEGGYTF.

This clone was found once. Other DNA sequences in the sample encode the same CDR3. Here the CDR3 DNA reads TGTGCCAGCAGTTACTCGGCAGCCTTGTACTCCTACGAGCAGTACTTC. Protein product: CASSYSAALYSYEQYF. This chain uses TRBV6-5 with TRBJ2-7; D remains unclear. This CDR3 spans 16 amino acids. Germline lookup yields CDR1 MNHEY and CDR2 SVGAGI. Trimming left V 0 bases short and J 0 bases short, with 12 bases between.

This clone was counted a few times. The DNA for the CDR3 is TGCGCCAGCAGGACCGGGGGATACACTGAAGCTTTCTTT. This gives the protein CASRTGGYTEAFF. This chain connects TRBV10-2 to TRBJ1-1; TRBD1 might be the D (5 bases). The germline V and J ends were trimmed by 6 bases and 3 bases, with 11 bases remaining between them. The CDR3 spans 13 residues. Looked up from germline, CDR1 is WSHSY and CDR2 is SAAADI.

In this sample, this clone turned up many times. V and J are TRBV2 and TRBJ1-6; D is perhaps TRBD1 (6 bases). The V gene's germline CDR1 is SNHLY and CDR2 FYNNEI. The CDR3 has 12 residues. Trimming pared 9 bases from V and 8 bases from J, leaving 11 bases between. This CDR3 reads CARQGGDSPLHF. CDR3 DNA sequence: TGTGCCAGACAGGGTGGGGATTCACCCCTCCACTTT. Together with reference TRBV2 and TRBJ1-6, the CDR3 gives the full variable domain: EPEVTQTPSHQVTQMGQEVILRCVPISNHLYFYWYRQILGQKVEFLVSFYNNEISEKSEIFDDQFSVERPDGSNFTLKIRSTKLEDSAMYFCARQGGDSPLHFGNGTRLTVT.

The CDR3: CASSFPSWGEQYF. DNA for the CDR3: TGTGCCAGCAGTTTCCCCTCTTGGGGCGAGCAGTACTTC. The chain is built from TRBV28 and TRBJ2-7; no clear D. Trimming shortened V by 3 bases and J by 6 bases, and 12 bases separated the two germline ends. The CDR3 sequence is 13 residues long. Germline assignment: CDR1 MDHEN and CDR2 SYDVKM.

This rearrangement joins TRBV2 to TRBJ2-5; TRBD2 might be the D (6 bases). The CDR3 loop spans 13 amino acids. Trimming stripped 6 bases from V and 2 bases from J, with 10 bases between. Germline V lookup: CDR1 SNHLY, CDR2 FYNNEI. The CDR3 loop is CASRGTFQETQYF. The CDR3 nucleotides are TGTGCCAGCAGAGGGACTTTTCAAGAGACCCAGTACTTC. The variable domain in full, with the rest retrieved from reference TRBV2 and TRBJ2-5, is EPEVTQTPSHQVTQMGQEVILRCVPISNHLYFYWYRQILGQKVEFLVSFYNNEISEKSEIFDDQFSVERPDGSNFTLKIRSTKLEDSAMYFCASRGTFQETQYFGPGTRLLVL.

The chain is built from TRBV6-5 and TRBJ2-5; 9 bases are shared with TRBD1. Unmatched junction bases numbered 11, after V lost 4 bases and J lost 5 bases. This CDR3 comprises 16 residues. CDR1 is MNHEY and CDR2 is SVGAGI in the germline V gene. CDR3 loop: CASSSSSAGQGETQYF. The CDR3 DNA follows: TGTGCCAGCAGTTCATCCTCCGCGGGACAGGGTGAGACCCAGTACTTC.

V is TRBV4-3 and J is TRBJ1-2, with unresolved D. Per germline, CDR1 LGHNA and CDR2 YSLEER. The V end lost 1 base, the J end lost 4 bases, and 7 bases lay between the germline ends. There are 13 residues in the CDR3. In DNA, the CDR3 is TGCGCCAGCAGCCAAGGTCGGTTCTATGGCTACACCTTC. Its translation is CASSQGRFYGYTF.

This clone appeared a few times. The rearrangement uses TRBV2 and TRBJ1-5; D is undetermined. This CDR3 is built from 12 residues. Deletions cut 1 base from V and 6 bases from J, with 4 bases between. In germline, CDR1 is SNHLY, CDR2 FYNNEI. The CDR3 DNA reads as TGTGCCAGCAGTGAAGGCAGTCAGCCCCAGCATTTT. It encodes CASSEGSQPQHF.